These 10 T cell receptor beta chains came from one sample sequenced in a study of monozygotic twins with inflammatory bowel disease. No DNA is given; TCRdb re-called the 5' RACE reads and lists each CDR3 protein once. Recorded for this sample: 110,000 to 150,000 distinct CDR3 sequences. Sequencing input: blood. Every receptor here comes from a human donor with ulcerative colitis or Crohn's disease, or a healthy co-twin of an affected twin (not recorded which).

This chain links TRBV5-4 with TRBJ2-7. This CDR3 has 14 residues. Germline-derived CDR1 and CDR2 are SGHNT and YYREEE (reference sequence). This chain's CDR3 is CASSLESLLSEQYF.

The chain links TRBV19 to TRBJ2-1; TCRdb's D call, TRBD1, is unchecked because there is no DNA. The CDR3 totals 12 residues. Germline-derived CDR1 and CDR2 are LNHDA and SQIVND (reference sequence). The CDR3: CASSIGGHTMFF.

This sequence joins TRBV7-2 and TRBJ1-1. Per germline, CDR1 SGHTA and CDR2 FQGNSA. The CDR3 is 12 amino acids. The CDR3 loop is CASSLDGTEAFF.

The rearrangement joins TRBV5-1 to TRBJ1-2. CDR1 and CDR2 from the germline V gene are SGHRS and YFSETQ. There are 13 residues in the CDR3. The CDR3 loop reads CASSLSDNYGYTF.

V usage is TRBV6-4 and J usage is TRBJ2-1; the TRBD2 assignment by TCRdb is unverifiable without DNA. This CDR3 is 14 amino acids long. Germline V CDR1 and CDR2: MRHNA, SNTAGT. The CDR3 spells CASEGTFRYNEQFF.

CDR3 amino acids: CASSQVYSRGRAQHF. The V call is TRBV4-1, the J call TRBJ1-5. The CDR3 length is 15 residues. The germline V gene has CDR1 MGHRA and CDR2 YSYEKL.

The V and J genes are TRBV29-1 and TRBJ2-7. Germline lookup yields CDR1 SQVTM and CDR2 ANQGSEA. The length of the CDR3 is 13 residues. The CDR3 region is CSVSYYGAYEQYF.

CDR3 region: CASSLAFSGRRGETQYF. The chain has TRBV7-6 and TRBJ2-5; TCRdb outputs TRBD2, but without DNA this stays unchecked. The germline gives CDR1 SGHVS, CDR2 FNYEAQ. The CDR3 runs to 17 residues.

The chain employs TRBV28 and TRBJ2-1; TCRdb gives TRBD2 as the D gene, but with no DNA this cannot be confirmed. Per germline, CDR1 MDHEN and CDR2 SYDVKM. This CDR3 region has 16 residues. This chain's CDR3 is CASSKLAGGPVDEQFF. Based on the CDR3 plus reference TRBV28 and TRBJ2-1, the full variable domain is DVKVTQSSRYLVKRTGEKVFLECVQDMDHENMFWYRQDPGLGLRLIYFSYDVKMKEKGDIPEGYSVSREKKERFSLILESASTNQTSMYLCASSKLAGGPVDEQFFGPGTRLTVL.

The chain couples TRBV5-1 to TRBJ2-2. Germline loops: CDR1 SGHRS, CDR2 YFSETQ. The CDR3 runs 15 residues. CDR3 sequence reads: CASSLFSTSTGELFF.